Included here is one TCR beta chain sequence, with context. Its antigen remains unknown. Produced via immunoSEQ multiplex PCR; TCRdb's table is partial and in-frame only. Of roughly 420,000 clones listed, 89% are singletons. The source of the sample is a study of Ad26.COV2.S vaccination and SARS-CoV-2 variants. Study in general: Dosing was one shot or two shots 56 days apart. Findings and caveats of the study: Responses of T cells in total may have been underestimated by the TCR breadth and depth analyses. Recipients of either vaccine or placebo displayed similar breadth of non-spike TCRs. Those who received the vaccine showed greater spike-specific TCR breadth than those given placebo.

Treatment denoted: around 19 received Ad26.COV2.S at low or high dose, single or two shots; several received placebo; per-sample allocation not given. Day 63 following the first vaccine or placebo injection was when the samples were taken. The V gene's germline CDR1 is LGHNA and CDR2 YSLEER. The CDR3 extends over 18 amino acids. Losses at the gene ends were 4 bases for V and 0 bases for J; bases not matched to a gene: 13. The sample was peripheral blood, taken in a trial of Ad26.COV2.S vaccine versus placebo. The receptor was derived from a person between 18 and 60 years old who received the Ad26.COV2.S COVID-19 vaccine or a placebo. The genes are TRBV4-3 and TRBJ1-1; TRBD1 matches 8 bases. The CDR3 is CASSLHTDRGRMNTEAFF. The CDR3 coding sequence is TGCGCCAGCAGCCTCCATACTGACAGGGGTCGAATGAACACTGAAGCTTTCTTT.